This section outlines one T cell receptor (beta chain) sequence together with its context. Antigen: not known. Profiling relied on immunoSEQ multiplex PCR, and the TCRdb table lists in-frame clones only, not all of them. Among about 400,000 clones listed, around 91% were seen once. The record originates from a study of Ad26.COV2.S vaccination and SARS-CoV-2 variants. About the research overall: Sample donor was a member of the COV1001 Ad26.COV2.S trial arm. Ad26.COV2.S given intramuscularly, once or twice 56 days apart. Overall study results and limits: In vaccinated individuals, spike-specific CD8+ and CD4+ T cell responses reportedly displayed substantial breadth.

The treatment was: roughly 18 received Ad26.COV2.S at low or high dose, single or two shots; about five received placebo; per-sample allocation not given. On day 63 after the first injection, vaccine and placebo recipients gave samples. The germline V gene encodes CDR1 SGHRS and CDR2 YFSETQ. This CDR3 has 13 amino acids. Trimming removed 4 bases from V and 3 bases from J, with 8 bases in between. The TCR comes from a person between 18 and 65 years old who received the Ad26.COV2.S COVID-19 vaccine or a placebo. The material sequenced was peripheral blood, taken in a trial of Ad26.COV2.S vaccine versus placebo. The gene calls are TRBV5-1 and TRBJ2-1; D is unresolved. CDR3 in DNA: TGCGCCAGCAGCCCAGACCACTACAATGAGCAGTTCTTC. This translates into CASSPDHYNEQFF.